The subject of this entry is one TCR beta chain. The sample comes from a study of blood T cell repertoires in COVID-19. About the research overall: Samples taken during acute and convalescent COVID-19 were collected in the United States, Italy and Spain. In each case, the material was cDNA or gDNA derived from T cells, B-cell-depleted T cells, or PBMCs.

The CDR3 is made up of 16 amino acids. V lost 3 bases and J 3 bases, leaving 16 bases between the germline ends. Germline CDR1 reads SGDLS; CDR2 reads YYNGEE. In the original workflow: Estimates of nucleated cell counts were drawn from the amplification of reference gene primers. Method: immunoSEQ multiplex PCR; TCRdb's copy keeps in-frame clones and lacks some. V and J calls plus clone size are reproduced from that table; the DNA served to infer D and trimming. The data hold hundreds of thousands of clones, with 83% observed a single time. This sequence joins TRBV9 and TRBJ2-1; tentative D call: TRBD2 (6 bases). Material: peripheral blood. The sequence derives from a woman aged 45-65 years with acute or convalescent COVID-19. The CDR3 DNA reads TGTGCCAGCAGCGAGACCCCGGGAGCGGGCTACAATGAGCAGTTCTTC. It encodes CASSETPGAGYNEQFF.